What follows are 5 T cell receptor beta chains derived from one specimen sequenced in a study of blood T cell repertoires in COVID-19. Sequenced by immunoSEQ multiplex PCR; TCRdb stores in-frame clones only, minus some. The sample includes 200,000 to 250,000 clones, about 90% of them seen just once. Source material: peripheral blood. Every receptor here comes from a man aged 60 to 75 with COVID-19, enrolled during active disease.

The chain employs TRBV9 and TRBJ2-1; 7 nucleotides align to TRBD2. The germline V gene encodes CDR1 SGDLS and CDR2 YYNGEE. The V and J ends lost 4 bases and 2 bases, in that order; junction bases with no gene match: 15. The CDR3 extends over 18 amino acids. The CDR3 DNA reads TGTGCCAGCAGCCCTTCCGCGTGGGGTAGCGGGCCCTACAATGAGCAGTTCTTC. Its protein product is CASSPSAWGSGPYNEQFF.

The rearrangement joins TRBV7-3 to TRBJ2-2; 7 bases fit TRBD2. CDR1 is SGHTA, CDR2 FQGTGA, per germline. The CDR3 totals 13 residues. V was pared by 2 bases and J by 13 bases, with 7 bases of the junction left unmatched. CDR3 protein: CASSLRGESGLFF. In DNA form, the CDR3 reads TGTGCCAGCAGCTTACGGGGGGAAAGCGGGCTGTTTTTT.

The table lists this clone with a count of one. V usage is TRBV24-1 and J usage is TRBJ2-7; 7 nucleotides agree with TRBD2. CDR3 length: 14 residues. The germline gives CDR1 KGHDR, CDR2 SFDVKD. Trimming cost V 3 bases and J 4 bases; bases outside gene matches: 5. Written as DNA, the CDR3 is TGTGCCACCAGTGATGGCGGGGGATCATACGAGCAGTACTTC. Encoded protein: CATSDGGGSYEQYF.

V and J are TRBV28 and TRBJ1-1; D uncertain. Trimming shortened V by 1 base and J by 6 bases, and 9 bases separated the two germline ends. There are 13 residues in the CDR3. Germline CDR1 MDHEN, CDR2 SYDVKM. The CDR3 reads CASSLYGSAEAFF. CDR3 bases: TGTGCCAGCAGTTTATATGGGAGCGCTGAAGCTTTCTTT.

This chain uses TRBV5-6 with TRBJ2-3; 9 bases align to TRBD1. This CDR3 region has 16 residues. V gave up 3 bases and J gave up 1 base; unmatched junction bases: 6. The germline gives CDR1 SGHDT, CDR2 YYEEEE. Written as DNA, the CDR3 is TGTGCCAGCAGCTCGTATCGGACAGGGGGCACAGATACGCAGTATTTT. This translates into CASSSYRTGGTDTQYF.